This section outlines one T cell receptor beta chain sequence together with its context. The V gene's germline CDR1 is MDHEN and CDR2 SYDVKM. The junction had 6 bases not matched to a gene; V was cut back by 3 bases and J by 6 bases. The CDR3 sequence is 15 residues long. The sample is drawn from a study of blood T cell repertoires in COVID-19. Original analysis: Nucleated cell counts were estimated from reference gene primer amplification. Method: immunoSEQ multiplex PCR; TCRdb's copy keeps in-frame clones and lacks some. That table is the source of V, J and clone size, and D and trimming were worked out from the DNA. The sample yields hundreds of thousands of clones, about 89% seen once.

The TCR sequence derives from a woman aged 35 to 49 who had recovered from COVID-19. Sequencing was done on a sample of PBMCs or T cells enriched from blood (not recorded which). The chain is built from TRBV28 and TRBJ2-2; 8 bases align to TRBD1. The CDR3 sequence is CASSFPGGAPGELFF. The DNA of the CDR3 is TGTGCCAGCAGTTTCCCAGGGGGCGCGCCCGGGGAGCTGTTTTTT.